The 11 T cell receptor beta chains listed next were all sequenced from one sample in a study of blood T cell repertoires in COVID-19. This table comes from immunoSEQ multiplex PCR, and its TCRdb copy is limited to in-frame clones, with some not included. Altogether 180,000 or so clones are present, 86% being singletons, with the ten largest covering about a tenth. The sample was peripheral blood. The receptor source for this set is an older woman with COVID-19, enrolled during active disease.

The chain combines TRBV28 with TRBJ1-5; perhaps TRBD1 as D (5 bases). V was clipped by 7 bases and J by 4 bases, with 17 bases between them. This CDR3 spans 15 amino acids. Germline V gives CDR1 MDHEN, CDR2 SYDVKM. CDR3 sequence (DNA): TGTGCCAGCATCCTAACGGGCAGGGTGAATCAGCCCCAGCATTTT. Translation: CASILTGRVNQPQHF.

The chain recombines TRBV18 with TRBJ1-2, with D perhaps matching TRBD1 (6 bases). Trimming cost V 3 bases and J 0 bases, with 14 bases left between them. The CDR3 length is 16 residues. The germline V gene encodes CDR1 KGHSH and CDR2 LQKENI. Here the CDR3 reads CASSPWASGANYGYTF. The CDR3, as DNA: TGTGCCAGCTCACCGTGGGCGTCAGGGGCTAACTATGGCTACACCTTC.

This rearrangement joins TRBV4-2 to TRBJ1-5, with D possibly being TRBD1 (6 bases). The CDR3 is 15 residues long. Germline V gene sequence: CDR1 LGHNA, CDR2 YNFKEQ. The V end lost 3 bases, the J end lost 0 bases, and 9 bases lay between the germline ends. The CDR3: CASSQIQGSNQPQHF. CDR3 nucleotides: TGTGCCAGCAGCCAGATACAGGGTAGCAATCAGCCCCAGCATTTT.

This clone was seen a single time. This chain links TRBV27 with TRBJ1-5, with TRBD1 matching over 8 bases. J was trimmed by 6 bases and V by 4 bases; bases with no gene match: 5. CDR1 is MNHEY, CDR2 SMNVEV, per germline (reference sequence). The CDR3 is 14 amino acids. This CDR3 reads CASSSRQGSQPQHF. CDR3 coding DNA: TGTGCCAGCAGTTCACGACAGGGGAGTCAGCCCCAGCATTTT.

The CDR3 loop reads CSAGTGGLEKLFF. Here the CDR3 DNA reads TGCAGCGCTGGGACAGGGGGACTTGAAAAACTGTTTTTT. This sequence joins TRBV29-1 and TRBJ1-4; 11 nucleotides line up with TRBD1. There are 13 residues in the CDR3. Germline V lookup: CDR1 SQVTM, CDR2 ANQGSEA. Germline trimming cut 7 bases from V and 7 bases from J; bases unmatched to any gene: 5. The variable domain in full, completed from reference TRBV29-1 and TRBJ1-4, reads SAVISQKPSRDICQRGTSLTIQCQVDSQVTMMFWYRQQPGQSLTLIATANQGSEATYESGFVIDKFPISRPNLTFSTLTVSNMSPEDSSIYLCSAGTGGLEKLFFGSGTQLSVL.

This chain uses TRBV5-1 with TRBJ2-4; TRBD1 aligns across 7 bases. Germline CDR1 is SGHRS and CDR2 is YFSETQ. Germline trimming cut 4 bases from V and 2 bases from J; bases unmatched to any gene: 6. The CDR3 sequence is 15 residues long. Here the CDR3 DNA reads TGCGCCAGCAGCATCCTACAGGGGACCAAAAACATTCAGTACTTC. This gives the protein CASSILQGTKNIQYF.

A single count supports this clone. The rearrangement uses TRBV4-3 and TRBJ2-1; 8 nucleotides line up with TRBD1. V gave up 4 bases and J gave up 6 bases; unmatched junction bases: 11. Germline V lookup: CDR1 LGHNA, CDR2 YSLEER. CDR3 length equals 16 residues. CDR3 amino acids: CASSPSGTGIGNEQFF. The CDR3 DNA is TGCGCCAGCAGCCCTTCGGGGACAGGCATTGGCAATGAGCAGTTCTTC.

The V call is TRBV5-4, the J call TRBJ1-3, with D unresolved. The V end lost 1 base, the J end lost 0 bases, and 5 bases lay between the germline ends. Germline values: CDR1 SGHNT, CDR2 YYREEE (reference sequence). The CDR3 is 14 residues long. The CDR3 loop is CASSLRGSGNTIYF. In DNA form, the CDR3 reads TGTGCCAGCAGCTTGAGAGGCTCTGGAAACACCATATATTTT.

The chain employs TRBV6-4 and TRBJ2-7; TRBD2 is a possible D gene (5 bases). The germline gives CDR1 MRHNA, CDR2 SNTAGT. The CDR3 length is 13 residues. The V gene lost 3 bases and the J gene lost 6 bases, with 12 bases spanning the gap. The CDR3: CASSEGSGREQYF. The CDR3 DNA reads as TGTGCCAGCAGTGAAGGAAGCGGTCGCGAGCAGTACTTC.

The gene calls are TRBV5-6 and TRBJ1-5; maybe TRBD1 (5 bases). Germline lookup yields CDR1 SGHDT and CDR2 YYEEEE. Trimming shortened V by 0 bases and J by 1 base, and 11 bases separated the two germline ends. CDR3 size: 16 residues. The CDR3 here is CASSLGWGVSNQPQHF. DNA for the CDR3: TGTGCCAGCAGCTTGGGTTGGGGGGTAAGCAATCAGCCCCAGCATTTT.

This chain uses TRBV15 with TRBJ2-5, with 10 positions matching TRBD2. The CDR3 has 15 residues. J was trimmed by 5 bases and V by 6 bases; bases with no gene match: 9. The germline V gene has CDR1 LNHNV and CDR2 YYDKDF (reference sequence). The CDR3 nucleotides read TGTGCCACCAGAATTAGCGGGAGGAGGGTGGAGACCCAGTACTTC. Translating gives CATRISGRRVETQYF.